This T cell receptor (beta chain) was captured in a study of T cells in tuberculosis. Study summary: This South African cohort compared adolescents with or without latent tuberculosis against adults with active tuberculosis. Overall study findings and caveats: Active tuberculosis patients had shorter CDR3-alpha; the beta difference was nonsignificant. Active tuberculosis TCR-alpha repertoires lay closer to GMM-specific TCRs than IGRA-negative controls, suggesting clonal expansion.

This clone was found a few times. What it binds is not known. As to time point: new active TB diagnosis, blood taken before or within 7 days of starting treatment. Each patient had positive sputum smear microscopy and/or positive culture. This CDR3 comprises 18 residues. Per the germline V gene, CDR1 is LGHNA and CDR2 is YNFKEQ. The J segment lost 6 bases and the V segment lost 0 bases, leaving 10 bases of the junction unmatched. Clones were read by immunoSEQ multiplex PCR, and TCRdb kept only the in-frame ones, dropping some. The table lists 25,000 to 35,000 clones, roughly nine tenths of them singletons.

The chain links TRBV4-2 to TRBJ2-3, with TRBD2 matching over 12 bases. The specimen was PBMCs, collected at tuberculosis diagnosis. The clonotype was recovered from an adult with tuberculosis. The CDR3 loop is CASSQDRWGLAGTDTQYF. DNA of the CDR3: TGTGCCAGCAGCCAAGATCGGTGGGGACTAGCGGGTACTGATACGCAGTATTTT.